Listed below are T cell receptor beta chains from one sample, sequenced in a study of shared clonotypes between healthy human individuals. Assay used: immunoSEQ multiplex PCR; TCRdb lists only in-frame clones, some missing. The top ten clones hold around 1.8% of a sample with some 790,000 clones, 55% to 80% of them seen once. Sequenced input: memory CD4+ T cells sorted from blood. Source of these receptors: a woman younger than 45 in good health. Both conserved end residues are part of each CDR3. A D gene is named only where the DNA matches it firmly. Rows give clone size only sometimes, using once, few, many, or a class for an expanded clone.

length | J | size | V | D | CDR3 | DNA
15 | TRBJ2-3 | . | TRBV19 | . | CASSIVWGSTDTQYF | TGTGCCAGTAGTATAGTATGGGGGAGCACAGATACGCAGTATTTT
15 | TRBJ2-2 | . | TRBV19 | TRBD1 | CASTSRGTNTGELFF | TGTGCCAGTACCAGCAGGGGGACCAACACCGGGGAGCTGTTTTTT
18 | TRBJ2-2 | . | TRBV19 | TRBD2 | CASSIDLSGRGSTGELFF | TGTGCCAGTAGTATAGATCTCAGCGGGAGGGGGAGCACCGGGGAGCTGTTTTTT
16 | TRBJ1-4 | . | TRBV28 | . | CASSLLGARTNEKLFF | TGTGCCAGCAGTTTATTGGGGGCACGAACTAATGAAAAACTGTTTTTT
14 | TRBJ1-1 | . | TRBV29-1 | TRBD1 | CSVSSTGGNTEAFF | TGCAGCGTTTCCTCTACAGGGGGCAACACTGAAGCTTTCTTT
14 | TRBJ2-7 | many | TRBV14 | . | CASSQVAQTYEQYF | TGTGCCAGCAGCCAAGTCGCCCAGACCTACGAGCAGTACTTC
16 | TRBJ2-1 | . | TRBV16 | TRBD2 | CASSPLLAGGRGEQFF | TGTGCCAGCAGCCCCCTACTAGCGGGAGGGCGTGGTGAGCAGTTCTTC
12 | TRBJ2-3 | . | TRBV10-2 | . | CASRISPDTQYF | TGCGCCAGCAGGATCAGCCCAGATACGCAGTATTTT
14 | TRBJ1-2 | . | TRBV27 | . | CASRKQGRYYGYTF | TGTGCCAGCAGAAAACAGGGACGCTACTATGGCTACACCTTC
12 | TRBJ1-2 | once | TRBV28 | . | CASSGTVYGYTF | TGTGCCAGCAGTGGTACCGTCTATGGCTACACCTTC
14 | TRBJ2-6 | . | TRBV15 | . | CATRWESGANVLTF | TGTGCCACCAGGTGGGAGTCCGGGGCCAACGTCCTGACTTTC
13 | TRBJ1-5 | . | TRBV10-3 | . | CAISESANQPQHF | TGTGCCATCAGTGAGTCGGCAAATCAGCCCCAGCATTTT
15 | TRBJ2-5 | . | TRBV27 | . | CASSLLGAKKETQYF | TGTGCCAGCAGTTTATTGGGTGCCAAGAAAGAGACCCAGTACTTC
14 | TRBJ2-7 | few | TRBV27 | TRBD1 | CASSLYPGQPEQYF | TGTGCCAGCAGTTTATACCCGGGACAGCCAGAGCAGTACTTC
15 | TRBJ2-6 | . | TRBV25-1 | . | CASSDAETGANVLTF | TGTGCCAGCAGTGACGCTGAGACTGGGGCCAACGTCCTGACTTTC
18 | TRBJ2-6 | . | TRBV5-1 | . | CASSFSPTSSSGANVLTF | TGCGCCAGCAGCTTTTCCCCGACTTCGAGCTCTGGGGCCAACGTCCTGACTTTC
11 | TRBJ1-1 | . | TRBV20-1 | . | CSVQLDTEAFF | TGCAGTGTCCAGTTGGATACTGAAGCTTTCTTT
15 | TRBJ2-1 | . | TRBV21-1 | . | CASKAGTSGRDEQFF | TGTGCCAGCAAGGCCGGGACTAGCGGGAGAGATGAGCAGTTCTTC
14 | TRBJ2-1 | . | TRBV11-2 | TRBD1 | CASSSGQGYNEQFF | TGTGCCAGCAGCTCAGGACAGGGCTACAATGAGCAGTTCTTC
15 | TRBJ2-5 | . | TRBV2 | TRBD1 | CASRGQSTPQETQYF | TGTGCCAGCAGGGGACAGTCTACCCCCCAAGAGACCCAGTACTTC
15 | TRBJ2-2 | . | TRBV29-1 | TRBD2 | CSVTSGSVPTGELFF | TGCAGCGTGACTAGCGGGAGTGTCCCCACCGGGGAGCTGTTTTTT
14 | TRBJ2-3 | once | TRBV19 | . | CASSIKAGTDTQYF | TGTGCCAGTAGTATAAAAGCCGGCACAGATACGCAGTATTTT
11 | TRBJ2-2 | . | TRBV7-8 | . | CASNRWGELFF | TGTGCCAGCAACCGCTGGGGGGAGCTGTTTTTT
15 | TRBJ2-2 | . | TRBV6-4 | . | CASSPVEGRTGELFF | TGTGCCAGCAGCCCCGTGGAGGGGAGGACCGGGGAGCTGTTTTTT
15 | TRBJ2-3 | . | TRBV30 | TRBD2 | CAWRLAGDLTDTQYF | TGTGCCTGGAGACTAGCGGGAGACCTCACAGATACGCAGTATTTT
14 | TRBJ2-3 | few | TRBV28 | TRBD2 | CASSPAGETDTQYF | TGTGCCAGCAGTCCCGCGGGGGAGACAGATACGCAGTATTTT
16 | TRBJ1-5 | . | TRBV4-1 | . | CASSPGVRRPNQPQHF | TGCGCCAGCAGCCCCGGGGTTCGCAGACCCAATCAGCCCCAGCATTTT
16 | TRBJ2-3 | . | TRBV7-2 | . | CASGLMSQLTTDTQYF | TGTGCCAGCGGTCTCATGTCCCAGCTTACCACAGATACGCAGTATTTT
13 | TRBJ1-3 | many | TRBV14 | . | CASSPNRGNTIYF | TGTGCCAGCAGCCCGAACAGGGGAAACACCATATATTTT
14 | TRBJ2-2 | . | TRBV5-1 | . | CASSLTVNTGELFF | TGCGCCAGCAGCTTGACGGTAAACACCGGGGAGCTGTTTTTT
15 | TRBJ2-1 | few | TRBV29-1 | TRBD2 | CSVEDHNGRNNEQFF | TGCAGCGTTGAAGATCATAACGGGAGGAACAATGAGCAGTTCTTC
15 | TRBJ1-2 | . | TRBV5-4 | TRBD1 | CASSSRTGSNYGYTF | TGTGCCAGCAGCTCGAGGACAGGTTCGAACTATGGCTACACCTTC
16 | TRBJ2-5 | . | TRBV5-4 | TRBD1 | CASSLVTGGDQETQYF | TGTGCCAGTAGCTTGGTTACAGGGGGCGACCAAGAGACCCAGTACTTC
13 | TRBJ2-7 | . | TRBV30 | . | CAWSSGPFYEQYF | TGTGCCTGGAGCAGCGGACCTTTCTACGAGCAGTACTTC
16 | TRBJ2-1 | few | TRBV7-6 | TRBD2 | CASSSGYSGRYNEQFF | TGTGCCAGCAGCTCTGGCTATAGCGGGAGGTACAATGAGCAGTTCTTC
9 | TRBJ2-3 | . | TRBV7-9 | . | CASSSLQYF | TGTGCCAGCAGCTCACTGCAGTATTTT
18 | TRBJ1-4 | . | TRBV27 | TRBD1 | CASSAGTAAFRTNEKLFF | TGTGCCAGCAGTGCCGGGACAGCAGCCTTTAGGACTAATGAAAAACTGTTTTTT
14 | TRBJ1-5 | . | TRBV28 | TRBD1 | CASSLGQGGQPQHF | TGTGCCAGCAGTTTAGGACAGGGTGGCCAGCCCCAGCATTTT
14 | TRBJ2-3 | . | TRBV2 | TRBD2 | CANKTSGSTDTQYF | TGTGCCAACAAAACTAGCGGGAGTACAGATACGCAGTATTTT
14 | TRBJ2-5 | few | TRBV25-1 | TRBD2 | CASSVREGVETQYF | TGTGCCAGCAGTGTGCGGGAGGGCGTGGAGACCCAGTACTTC
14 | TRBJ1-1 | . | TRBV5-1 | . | CASSLTGGNTEAFF | TGCGCCAGCAGCCTAACGGGAGGGAACACTGAAGCTTTCTTT
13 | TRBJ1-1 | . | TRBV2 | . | CASSPQVNTEAFF | TGTGCCAGCAGTCCCCAGGTGAACACTGAAGCTTTCTTT
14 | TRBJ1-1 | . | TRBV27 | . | CASRLQGWNTEAFF | TGTGCCAGCAGACTACAGGGTTGGAACACTGAAGCTTTCTTT
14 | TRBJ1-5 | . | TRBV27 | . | CASSQRGAEQPQHF | TGTGCCAGCAGTCAGCGGGGGGCCGAACAGCCCCAGCATTTT
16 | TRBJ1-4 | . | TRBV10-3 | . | CAISEMEEGLNEKLFF | TGTGCCATCAGTGAGATGGAGGAGGGTCTTAATGAAAAACTGTTTTTT
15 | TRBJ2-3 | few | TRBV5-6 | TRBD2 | CASSLVAGGGDTQYF | TGTGCCAGCAGCTTGGTAGCGGGAGGAGGAGATACGCAGTATTTT
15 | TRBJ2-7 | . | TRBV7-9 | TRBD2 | CASSLAASGRSEQYF | TGTGCCAGCAGCTTAGCAGCTAGCGGGAGGTCCGAGCAGTACTTC
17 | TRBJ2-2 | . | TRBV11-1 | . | CASSSPPGQLNTGELFF | TGTGCCAGCAGCTCTCCCCCGGGGCAGCTTAACACCGGGGAGCTGTTTTTT
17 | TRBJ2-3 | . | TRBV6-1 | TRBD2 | CASSGRTSGRVTDTQYF | TGTGCCAGCAGTGGGAGGACTAGCGGGAGAGTCACAGATACGCAGTATTTT
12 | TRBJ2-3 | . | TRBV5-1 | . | CASKKDRDTQYF | TGCGCCAGCAAGAAGGATCGAGATACGCAGTATTTT
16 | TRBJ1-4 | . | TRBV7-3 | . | CASSLDGGGVKEKLFF | TGTGCCAGCAGCTTAGACGGAGGAGGGGTTAAAGAAAAACTGTTTTTT
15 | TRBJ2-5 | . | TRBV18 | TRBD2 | CASSPVGGRRETQYF | TGTGCCAGCTCACCGGTGGGCGGGAGACGCGAGACCCAGTACTTC
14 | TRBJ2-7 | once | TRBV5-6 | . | CASSLSASSYEQYF | TGTGCCAGCAGCTTGTCTGCTAGCTCCTACGAGCAGTACTTC
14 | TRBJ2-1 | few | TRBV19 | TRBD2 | CASSMTSANNEQFF | TGTGCCAGTAGTATGACTAGCGCAAACAATGAGCAGTTCTTC
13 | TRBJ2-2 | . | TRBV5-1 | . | CASSWGETGELFF | TGCGCCAGCAGCTGGGGTGAGACCGGGGAGCTGTTTTTT
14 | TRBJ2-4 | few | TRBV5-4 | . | CASSSQDGVNIQYF | TGTGCCAGCAGCAGCCAGGATGGGGTAAACATTCAGTACTTC
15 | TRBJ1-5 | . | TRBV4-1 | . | CASSQDGGGNQPQHF | TGCGCCAGCAGCCAAGATGGGGGGGGCAATCAGCCCCAGCATTTT
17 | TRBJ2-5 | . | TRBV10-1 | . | CASSDGISGQSQETQYF | TGCGCCAGCAGTGACGGAATTAGCGGACAGTCGCAAGAGACCCAGTACTTC
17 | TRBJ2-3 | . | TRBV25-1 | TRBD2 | CASSGTGAGAFTDTQYF | TGTGCCAGCAGTGGTACTGGGGCGGGAGCGTTCACAGATACGCAGTATTTT
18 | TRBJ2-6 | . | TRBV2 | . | CASTPLGPLFSGANVLTF | TGTGCCAGCACCCCTCTGGGGCCGCTCTTCTCTGGGGCCAACGTCCTGACTTTC